Following are 10 T cell receptor beta chains from one sample sequenced in a study of cytomegalovirus exposure and HLA in healthy donors. The PCR employed 60 Vbeta primers together with 13 Jbeta primers. Measured with immunoSEQ multiplex PCR; TCRdb has only the in-frame clones, and not every one. The sample holds approximately 120,000 clones, around three quarters seen once. Material for sequencing was PBMCs. These receptor sequences come from a female donor in good health and CMV-seronegative.

This rearrangement joins TRBV2 to TRBJ2-1; the D gene is possibly TRBD1 (6 bases). There are 13 residues in the CDR3. Germline CDR1 SNHLY, CDR2 FYNNEI. The germline V and J ends were trimmed by 5 bases and 8 bases, with 13 bases remaining between them. The CDR3 DNA sequence: TGTGCCAGCAGTTTAACAGGGACGGATGAGCAGTTCTTC. Amino acid sequence: CASSLTGTDEQFF.

The rearrangement links TRBV11-2 to TRBJ2-4; 7 nucleotides align to TRBD2. V lost 2 bases, J lost 2 bases, and 15 bases stayed unmatched. The CDR3 consists of 19 residues. CDR1 SGHAT and CDR2 FQNNGV come from the germline V gene. CDR3: CASSLKVIGAGATKNIQYF. The CDR3, as DNA: TGTGCCAGCAGCTTAAAAGTAATAGGGGCGGGAGCGACCAAAAACATTCAGTACTTC. Together with reference TRBV11-2 and TRBJ2-4, the CDR3 gives the full variable domain: EAGVAQSPRYKIIEKRQSVAFWCNPISGHATLYWYQQILGQGPKLLIQFQNNGVVDDSQLPKDRFSAERLKGVDSTLKIQPAKLEDSAVYLCASSLKVIGAGATKNIQYFGAGTRLSVL.

This clone came up once. The rearrangement links TRBV5-1 to TRBJ2-7, with 8 bases that match TRBD2. This CDR3 contains 15 residues. In germline, CDR1 is SGHRS, CDR2 YFSETQ. J lost 5 bases, V lost 0 bases, and 7 bases had no gene match. CDR3 sequence (DNA): TGCGCCAGCAGCTTGGCGGGGGGGCGCATAGACGAGCAGTACTTC. This encodes CASSLAGGRIDEQYF.

V gene TRBV5-8 combines with J gene TRBJ2-7; 7 nucleotides match TRBD1. This CDR3 has 13 residues. The germline gives CDR1 SGHTS, CDR2 YDEGEE. J gave up 3 bases and V 7 bases, and 7 bases lay outside the gene matches. The CDR3 protein is CASLTGSGYEQYF. The CDR3 nucleotides read TGTGCCAGCCTGACAGGGTCGGGCTACGAGCAGTACTTC.

V gene TRBV2 combines with J gene TRBJ2-1, with 9 bases identical to TRBD1. The V gene's germline CDR1 is SNHLY and CDR2 FYNNEI. Trimming cost V 8 bases and J 8 bases; bases outside gene matches: 10. This CDR3 is built from 14 residues. In DNA, the CDR3 is TGTGCCAGCTGGAGACAGGGGGGTAAGGATGAGCAGTTCTTC. Its translation: CASWRQGGKDEQFF.

The CDR3 reads CASRGGLAFADTQYF. The CDR3 nucleotides are TGTGCCAGCAGGGGGGGACTAGCGTTCGCAGATACGCAGTATTTT. The chain links TRBV2 to TRBJ2-3; 10 nucleotides align to TRBD2. V lost 6 bases and J lost 4; bases outside the gene matches: 7. The CDR3 runs 15 residues. The germline V gene encodes CDR1 SNHLY and CDR2 FYNNEI.

This chain joins TRBV30 and TRBJ2-7; the D is unclear. The germline V gene encodes CDR1 GTSNPN and CDR2 SVGIG (reference sequence). Trimming removed 2 bases at V and 5 bases at J, with 10 bases between. The CDR3 totals 12 residues. CDR3 amino acids: CAWSPGGNEQYF. For the CDR3, the DNA is TGTGCCTGGAGTCCAGGTGGCAACGAGCAGTACTTC.

The CDR3 DNA is TGTGCCAGCAGCTTTCGGGACTACGCTTTGAACGAGCAGTACTTC. Its protein is CASSFRDYALNEQYF. V and J are TRBV7-2 and TRBJ2-7; 7 bases are shared with TRBD2. Germline assignment: CDR1 SGHTA and CDR2 FQGNSA. The CDR3 is 15 amino acids. V trimming: 3 bases; J trimming: 5 bases; junction bases outside the gene matches: 10.

This chain connects TRBV30 to TRBJ1-2, with TRBD1 identical over 7 bases. This CDR3 spans 14 amino acids. V dropped 2 bases and J dropped 4; count of bases not matched to a gene: 7. CDR1 and CDR2 (germline): GTSNPN, SVGIG (reference sequence). The chain's CDR3 is CAWSRQGSRYGYTF. The CDR3, as DNA: TGTGCCTGGAGTCGACAGGGATCCCGCTATGGCTACACCTTC.

A few counts support this clone. This sequence joins TRBV4-3 and TRBJ2-1, with D possibly matching TRBD1 (6 bases). V lost 0 bases and J lost 4, with 16 bases in between. The V gene's germline CDR1 is LGHNA and CDR2 YSLEER. The CDR3 totals 17 residues. The CDR3 region is CASSQDPQGSGYNEQFF. CDR3 nucleotides: TGCGCCAGCAGCCAAGATCCCCAGGGGAGCGGATACAATGAGCAGTTCTTC.